A single sample is the source of the 7 T cell receptor beta chains below, sequenced in a study of blood T cell repertoires in COVID-19. Sequencing used immunoSEQ multiplex PCR; TCRdb keeps in-frame clones, though not all of them. Of roughly 200,000 clones in the sample, 80% to 90% were seen once. The specimen was peripheral blood. These receptors were taken from a human donor with active or convalescent COVID-19. The donor label of this sample is uncertain.

The chain links TRBV18 to TRBJ1-3; D is ambiguous. Germline CDR1 is KGHSH and CDR2 is LQKENI. CDR3 size: 15 residues. Trimming removed 2 bases at V and 0 bases at J, with 8 bases between. The CDR3 DNA reads as TGTGCCAGCTCACCATTTCCCAGCTCTGGAAACACCATATATTTT. This gives the protein CASSPFPSSGNTIYF. Full variable domain (outside the CDR3, taken from reference TRBV18 and TRBJ1-3): NAGVMQNPRHLVRRRGQEARLRCSPMKGHSHVYWYRQLPEEGLKFMVYLQKENIIDESGMPKERFSAEFPKEGPSILRIQQVVRGDSAAYFCASSPFPSSGNTIYFGEGSWLTVV.

V usage is TRBV7-9 and J usage is TRBJ1-2; D perhaps matches TRBD1 (5 bases). V dropped 7 bases and J dropped 0 bases, with 24 bases sitting between them. Looked up from germline, CDR1 is SEHNR and CDR2 is FQNEAQ (reference sequence). The CDR3 contains 18 residues. CDR3 amino acids: CASIPAGVLGAANYGYTF. CDR3 nucleotide sequence: TGTGCCAGCATCCCAGCGGGGGTGCTAGGGGCTGCTAACTATGGCTACACCTTC.

The J gene is TRBJ2-1, the V gene TRBV3-1 (or the pseudogene TRBV3-2), with D uncertain. Germline V lookup: CDR1 LGHDT, CDR2 YNNKEL (reference sequence). Trimming shortened V by 2 bases and J by 6 bases, and 8 bases separated the two germline ends. The CDR3 contains 13 residues. The CDR3 sequence: CASSQNTGNEQFF. CDR3 coding DNA: TGTGCCAGCAGCCAAAATACGGGCAATGAGCAGTTCTTC.

The J gene is TRBJ1-1, the V gene TRBV5-5, with a possible D match to TRBD1 (5 bases). The CDR3 is 16 residues long. With 3 bases removed from V and 4 bases from J, the gap between germline ends came to 19 bases. The germline gives CDR1 SGHKS, CDR2 YYEKEE (reference sequence). As DNA, the CDR3 is TGTGCCAGCAGCTGGACGGAAATCGCGGGGGGCACTGAAGCTTTCTTT. Translated, it gives CASSWTEIAGGTEAFF.

The chain joins TRBV27 to TRBJ2-7, with 14 nucleotides matching TRBD2. This CDR3 contains 15 residues. The V gene's germline CDR1 is MNHEY and CDR2 SMNVEV (reference sequence). The V segment lost 6 bases and the J segment 4 bases; nucleotides outside the gene matches: 5. In DNA form, the CDR3 reads TGTGCCAGCAGATGGGGGACTAGCGGGAGATACGAGCAGTACTTC. Amino acids: CASRWGTSGRYEQYF.

This chain uses TRBV19 with TRBJ2-6; D may be TRBD1 (6 bases). Trimming took 5 bases from V and 0 from J, leaving 11 bases between them. Germline-derived CDR1 and CDR2 are LNHDA and SQIVND (reference sequence). The CDR3 is 16 residues long. CDR3: CASSGGQISGANVLTF. The DNA of the CDR3 is TGTGCCAGTAGTGGGGGCCAGATCTCTGGGGCCAACGTCCTGACTTTC.

The chain combines TRBV20-1 with TRBJ1-2; TRBD1 is a possible D gene (5 bases). The CDR3 contains 13 residues. Deletions cut 3 bases from V and 4 bases from J, with 12 bases between. CDR1 is DFQATT and CDR2 is SNEGSKA in the germline V gene (reference sequence). Here the CDR3 DNA reads TGCAGTGCTAGTACAGACAGCCCCTATGGCTACACCTTC. Translated, it gives CSASTDSPYGYTF.